Listed here are 14 T cell receptor beta chains from one sample, sequenced in a study of PD-1 blockade in classical Hodgkin lymphoma. Clones were sequenced by immunoSEQ multiplex PCR, and TCRdb holds only the in-frame ones, with some missing. The repertoire holds roughly 13,000 clones, with over 80% as singletons. Every patient relapsed after autologous stem cell transplantation, and brentuximab vedotin exposure varied. Sequencing used peripheral blood mononuclear cells (PBMCs), obtained at baseline. The receptors were sampled from a human donor with classical Hodgkin lymphoma.

This sequence joins TRBV9 and TRBJ2-5; 7 bases fit TRBD1. Trimming took 3 bases from V and 4 from J; bases not matched to a gene: 6. CDR1 is SGDLS and CDR2 is YYNGEE in the germline V gene. This CDR3 contains 14 residues. This chain's CDR3 is CASSETGWGETQYF. The DNA of the CDR3 is TGTGCCAGCAGCGAGACAGGGTGGGGAGAGACCCAGTACTTC. Complete variable domain (other parts from reference TRBV9 and TRBJ2-5): DSGVTQTPKHLITATGQRVTLRCSPRSGDLSVYWYQQSLDQGLQFLIQYYNGEERAKGNILERFSAQQFPDLHSELNLSSLELGDSALYFCASSETGWGETQYFGPGTRLLVL.

The chain is built from TRBV29-1 and TRBJ2-3; the match to TRBD2 covers 8 bases. CDR1 SQVTM and CDR2 ANQGSEA come from the germline V gene. V dropped 1 base and J dropped 4; count of bases not matched to a gene: 1. CDR3 length: 13 residues. The CDR3 DNA follows: TGCAGCGTTGAAGTGACTAGCGCAGATACGCAGTATTTT. This translates into CSVEVTSADTQYF.

J is TRBJ2-1 and V is TRBV6-1, with D hard to call. V was shortened by 6 bases and J by 0 bases, with 9 bases between the two germline ends. The length of the CDR3 is 14 residues. Looked up from germline, CDR1 is MNHNS and CDR2 is SASEGT. The CDR3 protein is CASRKTSSYNEQFF. DNA for the CDR3: TGTGCCAGCAGGAAGACCAGCTCCTACAATGAGCAGTTCTTC.

V and J are TRBV28 and TRBJ2-1, with D uncertain. The germline CDR1 and CDR2 sequences are MDHEN and SYDVKM. The CDR3 is 12 amino acids. V was shortened by 6 bases and J by 0 bases, with 3 bases between the two germline ends. The CDR3 sequence is CASRLSYNEQFF. The CDR3 nucleotides read TGTGCCAGCAGACTCTCCTACAATGAGCAGTTCTTC.

The chain has TRBV19 and TRBJ1-2; D not certain. Between the trimmed V and J ends, which lost 3 bases and 5 bases, there was a span of 7 bases. The CDR3 is made up of 12 amino acids. The V gene's germline CDR1 is LNHDA and CDR2 SQIVND (reference sequence). The CDR3 spells CASSMSQYGYTF. CDR3 sequence (DNA): TGTGCCAGTAGTATGAGTCAATATGGCTACACCTTC.

The chain employs TRBV5-1 and TRBJ1-2, with D unresolved. The V and J ends lost 6 bases and 0 bases respectively, with 12 bases between them. The CDR3 has 14 amino acids. The V gene's germline CDR1 is SGHRS and CDR2 YFSETQ. The CDR3 DNA follows: TGCGCCAGCACCCCGATAGCTCCTAACTATGGCTACACCTTC. Its translation: CASTPIAPNYGYTF.

The chain carries TRBV9 and TRBJ1-2, with 9 bases that match TRBD1. V lost 4 bases to trimming and J lost 0 bases; unmatched junction nucleotides: 4. The CDR3 is 15 amino acids. Per the germline V gene, CDR1 is SGDLS and CDR2 is YYNGEE. The CDR3 nucleotides read TGTGCCAGCAGCACAAGACAGGGGGCTAACTATGGCTACACCTTC. Its protein product is CASSTRQGANYGYTF.

The genes are TRBV9 and TRBJ1-3, with TRBD1 matching 10 bases. CDR1 SGDLS and CDR2 YYNGEE come from the germline V gene. The V gene end was trimmed by 3 bases and the J gene end by 0 bases; junction bases not matched to a gene: 3. The CDR3 has 16 amino acids. CDR3 amino acids: CASSGGTGVSGNTIYF. The CDR3 DNA follows: TGTGCCAGCAGCGGCGGGACAGGGGTCTCTGGAAACACCATATATTTT.

The chain has TRBV29-1 and TRBJ2-7; unclear D gene. The CDR3 runs to 16 residues. CDR1 and CDR2 (germline): SQVTM, ANQGSEA. V lost 4 bases and J lost 2, with 21 bases in between. As DNA, the CDR3 is TGCAGCGTTGTTGGAGACCGGACGGAGAACACCTACGAGCAGTACTTC. Translating gives CSVVGDRTENTYEQYF.

The table lists this clone with a few counts. This chain uses TRBV28 with TRBJ2-1, with D perhaps TRBD2 (7 bases). V shed 6 bases and J shed 9 bases, with 9 bases lying between them. This CDR3 contains 11 residues. Germline CDR1 is MDHEN and CDR2 is SYDVKM. CDR3 in DNA: TGTGCCAGCAGAAGGGGGGGTGAGCAGTTCTTC. Translating it yields CASRRGGEQFF.

The chain recombines TRBV19 with TRBJ1-3; D is unclear. With 9 bases removed from V and 0 bases from J, the gap between germline ends came to 12 bases. The CDR3 contains 14 residues. The germline V gene encodes CDR1 LNHDA and CDR2 SQIVND (reference sequence). In DNA form, the CDR3 reads TGTGCCAGCGAAAGACACTCCTCTGGAAACACCATATATTTT. Protein: CASERHSSGNTIYF.

The chain is built from TRBV28 and TRBJ2-7; possible D gene TRBD2, 5 bases. The length of the CDR3 is 13 residues. V was cut by 4 bases and J by 3 bases, with 10 bases left in between. From germline, CDR1 is MDHEN and CDR2 SYDVKM. The CDR3 loop is CASSSTRGYEQYF. In DNA form, the CDR3 reads TGTGCCAGCAGTTCGACCCGGGGCTACGAGCAGTACTTC.

This rearrangement joins TRBV5-5 to TRBJ2-7; 7 bases are shared with TRBD1. V trimming: 4 bases; J trimming: 0 bases; junction bases outside the gene matches: 4. The CDR3 covers 14 residues. Germline loops: CDR1 SGHKS, CDR2 YYEKEE (reference sequence). CDR3 residues: CASSVTGNSYEQYF. CDR3 sequence (DNA): TGTGCCAGCAGCGTGACAGGGAACTCCTACGAGCAGTACTTC.

The chain is built from TRBV12-5 and TRBJ2-2, with TRBD2 matching over 10 bases. V dropped 0 bases and J dropped 5; count of bases not matched to a gene: 6. This CDR3 contains 17 residues. CDR1 is LGHNT and CDR2 is FRNRAP in the germline V gene. The CDR3 DNA follows: TGTGCTAGTGGTTTGGTCGCACAGCGGGAGGGGACCGGGGAGCTGTTTTTT. Translating gives CASGLVAQREGTGELFF.